These T cell receptor beta chains were read from a single sample in a study of cytotoxic CD8 clonotypes in ibrutinib-treated CLL. Assay used: immunoSEQ multiplex PCR; TCRdb lists only in-frame clones, some missing. The sample records about 86,000 clones, around 83% being singletons. The input for sequencing was PBMCs, taken before ibrutinib treatment. The receptors were sampled from a human donor with chronic lymphocytic leukemia. Each CDR3 is given with its conserved first and last residue. The D gene is left open where the match is weak. Expanded clones are given a class, and other clones once, few, many or no size at all.

. | . | TRBJ1-5 | TRBV28 | CAIRPEINQPQHF | TGTGCCATCCGTCCGGAAATCAATCAGCCCCAGCATTTT
. | TRBD2 | TRBJ2-1 | TRBV5-4 | CASSLASGSNEQFF | TGTGCCAGCAGCTTGGCTAGCGGGAGCAATGAGCAGTTCTTC
. | TRBD2 | TRBJ2-3 | TRBV4-1 | CASSQDSLAGVTDTQYF | TGCGCCAGCAGCCAAGACTCCCTAGCGGGAGTTACAGATACGCAGTATTTT
. | TRBD1 | TRBJ2-3 | TRBV28 | CASSLSGGGKNTQYF | TGTGCCAGCAGTTTATCAGGGGGCGGGAAGAATACGCAGTATTTT
. | . | TRBJ2-3 | TRBV9 | CASSASPGPDTQYF | TGTGCCAGCAGCGCGAGCCCGGGCCCAGATACGCAGTATTTT
few | . | TRBJ1-2 | TRBV5-6 | CASSLRDYGYTF | TGTGCCAGCAGCTTGAGGGACTATGGCTACACCTTC
once | . | TRBJ2-5 | TRBV7-6 | CASSFQDGKETQYF | TGTGCCAGCAGCTTTCAGGACGGAAAAGAGACCCAGTACTTC
. | TRBD1 | TRBJ2-3 | TRBV15 | CATSLRQGSTDTQYF | TGTGCCACCAGCCTCCGACAGGGTAGCACAGATACGCAGTATTTT
. | . | TRBJ2-7 | TRBV7-6 | CASSPKEGPYEQYF | TGTGCCAGCAGCCCAAAGGAGGGCCCCTACGAGCAGTACTTC
. | TRBD2 | TRBJ2-3 | TRBV7-9 | CASSSGTSRSTDTQYF | TGTGCCAGCAGCTCCGGGACTAGCAGGTCCACAGATACGCAGTATTTT
. | . | TRBJ1-4 | TRBV5-4 | CASSLDGANEKLFF | TGTGCCAGCAGCTTGGACGGGGCAAATGAAAAACTGTTTTTT
once | . | TRBJ1-5 | TRBV19 | CASTPLVGNQPQHF | TGTGCCAGTACCCCCCTGGTGGGGAATCAGCCCCAGCATTTT
. | . | TRBJ2-7 | TRBV5-1 | CASSLTDGLSYEQYF | TGCGCCAGCAGCTTGACGGACGGTCTCTCCTACGAGCAGTACTTC
. | . | TRBJ1-3 | TRBV6-5 | CASSYSAGPGNTIYF | TGTGCCAGCAGTTACTCGGCAGGGCCTGGAAACACCATATATTTT
. | . | TRBJ1-4 | TRBV11-2 | CASSPVGKRGIAGEKLFF | TGTGCCAGCAGCCCCGTGGGCAAAAGGGGGATTGCGGGTGAAAAACTGTTTTTT
. | . | TRBJ1-5 | TRBV29-1 | CSVRVADQPQHF | TGCAGCGTGAGGGTGGCGGATCAGCCCCAGCATTTT
. | . | TRBJ1-5 | TRBV7-9 | CASSLAGGTNQPQHF | TGTGCCAGCAGCTTAGCAGGGGGGACTAATCAGCCCCAGCATTTT
. | . | TRBJ2-7 | TRBV27 | CASSLVGAQAYEQYF | TGTGCCAGCAGTTTAGTCGGAGCCCAAGCCTACGAGCAGTACTTC
. | . | TRBJ2-1 | TRBV6-6 | CASSRSGPNNEQFF | TGTGCCAGCAGCCGTAGCGGACCTAACAATGAGCAGTTCTTC
. | . | TRBJ1-3 | TRBV12-5 | CASGLDRVAAGNTIYF | TGTGCTAGTGGTTTGGACAGGGTGGCGGCTGGAAACACCATATATTTT
. | . | TRBJ1-5 | TRBV19 | CASSIKRGSSQPQHF | TGTGCCAGTAGTATTAAAAGGGGTTCGAGCCAGCCCCAGCATTTT
. | TRBD1 | TRBJ2-2 | TRBV6-5 | CASGRRGRNTGELFF | TGTGCCAGCGGACGCAGGGGGCGAAACACCGGGGAGCTGTTTTTT
. | . | TRBJ1-3 | TRBV7-2 | CASSRRGSGNTIYF | TGTGCCAGCAGCCGACGGGGCTCTGGAAACACCATATATTTT
. | . | TRBJ1-5 | TRBV7-8 | CASSLDDSNQPQHF | TGTGCCAGCAGCTTGGATGATAGCAATCAGCCCCAGCATTTT
. | TRBD1 | TRBJ1-4 | TRBV4-1 | CASSPSGTGHEKLFF | TGCGCCAGCAGCCCATCTGGGACAGGGCACGAAAAACTGTTTTTT
. | TRBD1 | TRBJ1-5 | TRBV27 | CASSLFGTGDSAGNQPQHF | TGTGCCAGCAGTTTATTCGGGACAGGGGATTCGGCGGGCAATCAGCCCCAGCATTTT
. | TRBD1 | TRBJ2-5 | TRBV5-1 | CASSLEGGRQETQYF | TGCGCCAGCAGCTTGGAAGGGGGCAGGCAAGAGACCCAGTACTTC
. | . | TRBJ2-6 | TRBV10-3 | CAIRGSTSRGTGANVLTF | TGTGCCATCAGGGGGAGCACCTCAAGGGGCACTGGGGCCAACGTCCTGACTTTC
. | . | TRBJ1-2 | TRBV29-1 | CSVRRRGEENGYTF | TGCAGCGTACGCCGCCGGGGAGAAGAGAATGGCTACACCTTC
. | . | TRBJ1-1 | TRBV11-1 | CASSSQAGTVTEAFF | TGTGCCAGCAGCTCCCAGGCCGGGACCGTCACTGAAGCTTTCTTT
. | TRBD1 | TRBJ1-2 | TRBV11-3 | CASSLKGDGTAKNNYGYTF | TGTGCCAGCAGCCTCAAGGGTGACGGGACAGCTAAGAATAACTATGGCTACACCTTC
. | . | TRBJ2-6 | TRBV7-2 | CASSSRQVRLAGANVLTF | TGTGCCAGCAGCTCTCGACAGGTACGCCTCGCTGGGGCCAACGTCCTGACTTTC
. | TRBD2 | TRBJ2-1 | TRBV27 | CASTTSGNYNEQFF | TGTGCCAGCACTACTAGCGGGAACTACAATGAGCAGTTCTTC
. | . | TRBJ2-1 | TRBV6-5 | CASSSLSSSYNEQFF | TGTGCCAGCAGTTCTCTTTCGAGCTCCTACAATGAGCAGTTCTTC
. | TRBD1 | TRBJ1-2 | TRBV6-5 | CASSYRRTGDYGYTF | TGTGCCAGCAGTTACCGACGGACAGGAGACTATGGCTACACCTTC
. | TRBD1 | TRBJ2-7 | TRBV7-3 | CASSPGTGNPYEQYF | TGTGCCAGCAGCCCAGGGACAGGGAACCCCTACGAGCAGTACTTC
. | . | TRBJ1-5 | TRBV12-5 | CASGFLGWQPQHF | TGTGCTAGTGGGTTTCTTGGGTGGCAGCCCCAGCATTTT